The source of this TCR beta chain is a study of T cells in Graves' hyperthyroidism and ophthalmopathy (dated by TCRdb to about 2019). Background on the whole study: Peripheral blood samples were taken at the time of initial diagnosis, prior to any treatment. To identify TCR V-J signatures that set the groups apart, the researchers used a discovery cohort of 95 to 100 patients, made up of under 50 with Graves' ophthalmopathy and about 60 with stable Graves' hyperthyroidism. An independent validation cohort of under 20 hyperthyroidism patients and roughly 16 patients who later progressed to ophthalmopathy tested prospective prediction of ophthalmopathy. The 75 to 100 discovery patients were randomly divided into training and test sets at a 7:3 ratio. The study also compared thyroid tissue and blood T-cell repertoires from about 6 Graves' hyperthyroidism patients. Following sampling, methimazole starting at 30 mg daily was given to hyperthyroidism patients, and high-dose intravenous methylprednisolone was given to ophthalmopathy patients. The paper describes TCR Vbeta CDR3 sequencing of 120 to 150 peripheral blood samples, made up of under 50 ophthalmopathy patients, around 78 hyperthyroidism patients and roughly 17 progressor patients.

The table lists this clonotype with many counts. The clone's antigen remains unknown. Per-nucleotide qualities are absent, and no much larger clonotype sits a single base away. The TCR beta CDR3 regions were amplified from RNA transcripts. A first-round RT-PCR of the TCR CDR3 used the HTBI primer set with the Qiagen OneStep RT-PCR kit. Libraries were constructed in a second round of multiplex PCR, after which size selection and purification were performed. Paired-end sequencing of the libraries was performed with 100 bp reads on an Illumina HiSeq2000. The original pipeline was this. Raw data were processed with SOAPnuke, discarding reads with adapters, uncalled bases, mean Phred below 15, or no exact constant-primer or identifier match. COPE v1.2.5 was used to merge the high-quality paired reads, and each unique nucleotide sequence was defined as a clonotype. MiTCR v1.1 was used to align the clonotypes against IMGT TRBV, TRBD and TRBJ reference segments. Only V-J combinations with frequency above 0.0001, covering roughly 99% of repertoires, were analysed. The TCS score was defined as the ratio of F50 (clonal expansion) to E x V (chaos), calculated using BLOSUM62-based TCRdist between CDR3 peptides within each V-J. Welch's t-statistics and random forest reduced 450 to 600 V-J features to roughly 13, which were used in a naive Bayes classifier (R e1071). TCRdb reprocessing: public reads trimmed at Q25 with fastp, clones called with MiXCR, in-frame beta chains kept. A single entry per CDR3 protein holds the most common genes and DNA from its merged rows. The V and J calls shown here were made by TCRdb, not taken from the authors' results. This sample holds roughly 400,000 distinct CDR3 sequences; about an eighth were observed only once. The ten largest clones add up to under 30% of the sample.

What the study reported, not specific to this receptor: No statistical method was used to fix the sample size in advance, and group allocation was not hidden from the investigators. A model built on a 13 V-J signature distinguished ophthalmopathy from stable hyperthyroidism, reaching 85% to 90% sensitivity and 81.08% specificity in cross-validation and 80%/75% in testing. Most expanded thyroid clonotypes (frequency above 0.001) were also detected in blood, a finding suggesting that blood repertoires may reflect thyroid immune responses. In validation, progression to ophthalmopathy was predicted by the model with roughly 71% sensitivity and approximately 78% specificity, a median of roughly 6.4 months before onset.

Per the germline V gene, ENHRY is the CDR1 and SYGVKD is the CDR2. Trimmed from V: 10 bases; trimmed from J: 2 bases; junction bases lacking a gene match: 6. From the cysteine through the phenylalanine, the CDR3 covers 14 amino acids. Of the read, only the CDR3 DNA is kept; its 42 bases are in frame from base 1. Ophthalmopathy patients had moderately to severely active disease, Clinical Activity Score of at least 3, NOSPECS grade of at least 4, and duration under 3 months. Exclusion was applied to patients with uncontrolled infections, other autoimmune diseases, pregnancy or lactation. Diagnoses were established on the basis of clinical symptoms, serum thyroxine and TRAb, thyroid ultrasound, and orbital computed tomography. PBMCs were isolated from approximately 10 ml of fresh peripheral blood by Ficoll-Paque density gradient centrifugation. Total RNA was extracted with Trizol reagent, and quality was checked on an Agilent 2100 Bioanalyzer.

The specimen was blood. The V and J segments used are TRBV10-3 and TRBJ2-3, with 10 bases matching TRBD2. This receptor was identified in a man aged 50-59 years with Graves' ophthalmopathy. The nucleotides read TGTGCCAGCCTTGGACTAGCGGACACAGATACGCAGTATTTT. Its protein reads: CASLGLADTDTQYF.